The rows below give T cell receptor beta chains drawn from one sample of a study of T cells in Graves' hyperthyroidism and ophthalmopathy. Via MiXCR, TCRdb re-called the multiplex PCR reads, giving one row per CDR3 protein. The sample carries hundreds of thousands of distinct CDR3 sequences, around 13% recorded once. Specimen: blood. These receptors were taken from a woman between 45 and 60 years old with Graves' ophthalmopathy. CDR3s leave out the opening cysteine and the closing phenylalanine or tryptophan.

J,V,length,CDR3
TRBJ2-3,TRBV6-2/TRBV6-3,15,ASSTDLQGTSTDTQY
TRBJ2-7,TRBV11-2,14,ASSPGGGTTFYEQY
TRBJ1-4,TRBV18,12,ASSPGQKNEKLF
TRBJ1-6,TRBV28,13,ASSYPAGIFSPLH
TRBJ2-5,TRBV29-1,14,SARGLAGRGQETQY
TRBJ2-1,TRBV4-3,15,ASSQDRLASGYNEQF
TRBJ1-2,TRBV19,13,ASSISAGYGYGYT
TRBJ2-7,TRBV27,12,ASSFGSGAYEQY
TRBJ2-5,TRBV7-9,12,ASSSQGGGETQY
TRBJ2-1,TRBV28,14,ASSTITSGISNEQF
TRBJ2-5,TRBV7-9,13,ASSPGGQGGETQY
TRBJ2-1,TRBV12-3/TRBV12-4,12,ASKRETPGDEQF
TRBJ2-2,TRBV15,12,ATSAQKNTGELF
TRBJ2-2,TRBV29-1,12,SVAVEGVGGELF
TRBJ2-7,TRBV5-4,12,ASSLQANPYEQY
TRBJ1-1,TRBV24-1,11,ATRKHRGTEAF
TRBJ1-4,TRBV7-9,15,ASSLGQEVKGNEKLF
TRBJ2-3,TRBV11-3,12,ASSQGLSTDTQY
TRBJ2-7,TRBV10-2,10,ASSASGYEQY
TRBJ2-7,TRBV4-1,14,ASSQDLGGSLRGQY
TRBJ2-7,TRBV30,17,AWTQGAGAGGPAGYEQY
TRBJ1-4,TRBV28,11,ASSGRSNEKLF
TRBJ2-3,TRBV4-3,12,ASSQGADTDTQY
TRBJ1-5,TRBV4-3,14,ASSQDSGTLNQPQH
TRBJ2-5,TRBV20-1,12,SARGLGGKETQY
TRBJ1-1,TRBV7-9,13,ASSSLGGSDTEAF